The 17 T cell receptor beta chains listed next were all sequenced from one sample in a study of blood T cell repertoires in COVID-19. Clones were read by immunoSEQ multiplex PCR, and TCRdb kept only the in-frame ones, dropping some. The repertoire holds roughly 200,000 clones, with approximately 84% as singletons. Sequenced input: peripheral blood. All receptors derive from a woman in her 70s with active or convalescent COVID-19.

The chain employs TRBV2 and TRBJ2-7; TRBD1 matches at 7 bases. This CDR3 spans 15 amino acids. Germline trimming cut 6 bases from V and 3 bases from J; bases unmatched to any gene: 11. Germline CDR1 is SNHLY and CDR2 is FYNNEI. This CDR3 reads CASRAGQVRIYEQYF. CDR3 DNA sequence: TGTGCCAGCAGAGCTGGACAGGTCCGGATCTACGAGCAGTACTTC.

The rearrangement uses TRBV20-1 and TRBJ1-2, with D tentatively TRBD1 (6 bases). The germline V and J ends were trimmed by 3 bases and 5 bases, with 13 bases remaining between them. This CDR3 region has 13 residues. Germline CDR1 and CDR2: DFQATT and SNEGSKA (reference sequence). The CDR3 DNA reads as TGCAGTGCTAGTTCCGGGACACTGTATGGCTACACCTTC. Translation: CSASSGTLYGYTF.

The chain carries TRBV5-3 and TRBJ1-4; D possibly corresponds to TRBD1 (6 bases). TRBV5-3 is assigned to the ORF class and has an uncertain function. The V and J ends lost 2 bases and 5 bases respectively, with 28 bases between them. The length of the CDR3 is 20 residues. CDR3 in DNA: TGTGCCAGAAGCTTACAGGGTAGTTCCCCGTCTCATGCTACAAATGAAAAACTGTTTTTT. Translating gives CARSLQGSSPSHATNEKLFF.

The rearrangement links TRBV18 to TRBJ2-2, with TRBD1 matching over 12 bases. Trimming removed 1 base from V and 8 bases from J; junction bases left unmatched: 14. The CDR3 spans 19 residues. Germline V gene data show CDR1 as KGHSH and CDR2 as LQKENI. The CDR3 is CASSPRGSTGTGGTGELFF. The DNA for the CDR3 is TGTGCCAGCTCACCACGTGGATCAACCGGGACAGGGGGCACGGGGGAGCTGTTTTTT.

The chain recombines TRBV5-1 with TRBJ1-1; a weak D match, TRBD1 (5 bases). Per the germline V gene, CDR1 is SGHRS and CDR2 is YFSETQ. This CDR3 has 13 residues. V lost 2 bases and J lost 5, with 10 bases in between. CDR3 bases: TGCGCCAGCAGCTTTTCGGGGGGGACTGAAGCTTTCTTT. It encodes CASSFSGGTEAFF.

V and J are TRBV3-1 (or the pseudogene TRBV3-2) and TRBJ2-3, with 10 positions matching TRBD2. This CDR3 comprises 19 residues. Germline V gene lookup returns CDR1 LGHDT and CDR2 YNNKEL (reference sequence). V gave up 0 bases and J gave up 5 bases; unmatched junction bases: 14. The CDR3 region has the DNA TGTGCCAGCAGCCAAGAATTCACGAGCGGGAGGGTCCTTAGAGATACGCAGTATTTT. Translated, it gives CASSQEFTSGRVLRDTQYF.

A few counts support this clone. The V gene is TRBV5-1, the J gene TRBJ1-2; weak D call: TRBD1 (6 bases). Per germline, CDR1 SGHRS and CDR2 YFSETQ. This CDR3 has 14 amino acids. Trimming took off 0 bases at V and 2 bases at J, with 8 bases between the two ends. The CDR3 region is CASSLGGGNYGYTF. CDR3 DNA sequence: TGCGCCAGCAGCTTGGGAGGGGGAAACTATGGCTACACCTTC.

V gene TRBV5-1 combines with J gene TRBJ2-7; 11 bases are a match to TRBD1. The trim removed 4 bases at V and 2 bases at J, leaving 5 bases unmatched. Germline loops: CDR1 SGHRS, CDR2 YFSETQ. The CDR3 runs to 15 residues. The DNA for the CDR3 is TGCGCCAGCAGCCCCTTGGGACAGGGGGCCTACGAGCAGTACTTC. It codes for CASSPLGQGAYEQYF. Filled out from reference TRBV5-1 and TRBJ2-7, the complete variable domain reads KAGVTQTPRYLIKTRGQQVTLSCSPISGHRSVSWYQQTPGQGLQFLFEYFSETQRNKGNFPGRFSGRQFSNSRSEMNVSTLELGDSALYLCASSPLGQGAYEQYFGPGTRLTVT.

A note on this clone: Other nucleotide sequences from this sample produce the same CDR3. The chain's CDR3 is CASSLAGGGYEQYF. The CDR3 nucleotides read TGTGCCAGCAGCTTAGCCGGCGGGGGGTACGAGCAGTACTTC. V gene TRBV11-2 combines with J gene TRBJ2-7; 8 bases align to TRBD2. The CDR3 spans 14 residues. The germline V gene encodes CDR1 SGHAT and CDR2 FQNNGV. The trim removed 1 base at V and 4 bases at J, leaving 3 bases unmatched.

The rearrangement uses TRBV5-1 and TRBJ1-2; 8 bases agree with TRBD1. CDR1 is SGHRS, CDR2 YFSETQ, per germline. Germline trimming cut 2 bases from V and 4 bases from J; bases unmatched to any gene: 16. This CDR3 is built from 18 residues. The CDR3 region is CASSFPPGQGPRGYGYTF. CDR3 DNA: TGCGCCAGCAGCTTCCCGCCTGGACAGGGCCCGAGAGGCTATGGCTACACCTTC.

This clone came up once. V gene TRBV18 combines with J gene TRBJ1-1; the D gene is possibly TRBD1 (5 bases). Between the trimmed V and J ends, which lost 4 bases and 7 bases, there was a span of 19 bases. Looked up from germline, CDR1 is KGHSH and CDR2 is LQKENI. This CDR3 spans 15 amino acids. This CDR3 reads CASSLQTAMGGEAFF. The CDR3 DNA sequence: TGTGCCAGCTCACTTCAGACAGCCATGGGGGGTGAAGCTTTCTTT. Combining the CDR3 with reference TRBV18 and TRBJ1-1 gives the whole variable domain NAGVMQNPRHLVRRRGQEARLRCSPMKGHSHVYWYRQLPEEGLKFMVYLQKENIIDESGMPKERFSAEFPKEGPSILRIQQVVRGDSAAYFCASSLQTAMGGEAFFGQGTRLTVV.

The genes are TRBV7-9 and TRBJ2-5; 8 bases fit TRBD1. Unmatched junction bases numbered 7, after V lost 4 bases and J lost 6 bases. CDR1 and CDR2 from the germline V gene are SEHNR and FQNEAQ (reference sequence). There are 14 residues in the CDR3. The CDR3 DNA reads as TGTGCCAGCAGCTCCGGACAGGGTTTCAAGACCCAGTACTTC. Translation gives CASSSGQGFKTQYF. The whole variable domain, remainder taken from reference TRBV7-9 and TRBJ2-5, is DTGVSQNPRHKITKRGQNVTFRCDPISEHNRLYWYRQTLGQGPEFLTYFQNEAQLEKSRLLSDRFSAERPKGSFSTLEIQRTEQGDSAMYLCASSSGQGFKTQYFGPGTRLLVL.

The chain is built from TRBV27 and TRBJ1-1; no clear D. CDR3 length equals 15 residues. From germline, CDR1 is MNHEY and CDR2 SMNVEV (reference sequence). The germline V and J ends were trimmed by 4 bases and 3 bases, with 15 bases remaining between them. The CDR3 bases are TGTGCCAGCAGTTCCCCTCCGAAAAAGCACACTGAAGCTTTCTTT. Its translation: CASSSPPKKHTEAFF.

This clone has more than one count but fewer than ten. The chain recombines TRBV19 with TRBJ2-3, with D possibly TRBD1 on 5 matching bases. The CDR3 sequence is 16 residues long. Germline assignment: CDR1 LNHDA and CDR2 SQIVND (reference sequence). V was pared by 3 bases and J by 2 bases, with 15 bases between. CDR3 DNA sequence: TGTGCCAGTAGTATTTTCAGGGTCGGGTCCACAGATACGCAGTATTTT. This encodes CASSIFRVGSTDTQYF.

This clone was picked up a small number of times. The genes are TRBV5-6 and TRBJ2-3; 8 bases map to TRBD2. The germline V gene encodes CDR1 SGHDT and CDR2 YYEEEE. The CDR3 has 17 residues. J was trimmed by 0 bases and V by 0 bases; bases with no gene match: 6. Here the CDR3 DNA reads TGTGCCAGCAGCTTGGTAGGGGCGGGGGGCAGCACAGATACGCAGTATTTT. Protein product: CASSLVGAGGSTDTQYF.

The chain has TRBV4-1 and TRBJ2-1, with TRBD2 identical over 7 bases. Looked up from germline, CDR1 is MGHRA and CDR2 is YSYEKL. Trimming cost V 6 bases and J 7 bases; bases outside gene matches: 6. This CDR3 has 13 residues. The CDR3 DNA reads TGCGCCAGCAGGCCCCGCGGGAGTAATGAGCAGTTCTTC. Translating it yields CASRPRGSNEQFF.

This clone was counted a single time. The J gene is TRBJ2-3, the V gene TRBV5-1, with 9 positions matching TRBD1. The CDR3 has 15 residues. Trimming cost V 2 bases and J 4 bases; bases outside gene matches: 5. CDR1 and CDR2 (germline): SGHRS, YFSETQ. The DNA for the CDR3 is TGCGCCAGCAGCTTTATCCGGGACAGGGCAGATACGCAGTATTTT. This codes for CASSFIRDRADTQYF.